This entry concerns a single T cell receptor (beta chain). The sample comes from a study of T cells expressing NK-cell markers. Germline assignment: CDR1 MNHNS and CDR2 SASEGT. The CDR3 covers 14 residues. TCRdb processed the 5' RACE reads again and assigns one entry to each CDR3 protein, with no DNA. Across under 600,000 distinct CDR3 sequences, the top ten clones capture more than 1.4% of the sample. This clonotype was obtained from a woman aged 50 to 60 in good health. The chain combines TRBV6-1 with TRBJ1-2; TCRdb indicates TRBD1, and absent DNA this call remains unverified. Sequencing was performed on blood T cells: a sorted CD56 or NKG2C T cell subset, CD4+ or CD8+ T cells, or bulk PBMC T cells (not recorded which). The chain's CDR3 is CASSEIGVYYGYTF.